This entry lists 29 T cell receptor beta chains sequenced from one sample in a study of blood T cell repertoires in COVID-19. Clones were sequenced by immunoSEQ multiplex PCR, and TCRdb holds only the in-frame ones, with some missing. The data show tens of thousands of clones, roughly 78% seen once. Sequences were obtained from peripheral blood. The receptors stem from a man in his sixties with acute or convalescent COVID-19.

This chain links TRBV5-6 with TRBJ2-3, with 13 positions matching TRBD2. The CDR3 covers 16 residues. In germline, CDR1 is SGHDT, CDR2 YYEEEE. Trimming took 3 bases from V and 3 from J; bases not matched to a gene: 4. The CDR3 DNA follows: TGTGCCAGCAGCTGGACTAGCGGGAGACAAACAGATACGCAGTATTTT. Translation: CASSWTSGRQTDTQYF.

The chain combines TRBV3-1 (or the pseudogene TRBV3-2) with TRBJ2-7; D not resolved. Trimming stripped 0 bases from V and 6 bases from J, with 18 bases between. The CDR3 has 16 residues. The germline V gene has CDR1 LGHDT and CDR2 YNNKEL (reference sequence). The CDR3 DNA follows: TGTGCCAGCAGCCAAGACTTAACAGTTTCGCTACGCGAGCAGTACTTC. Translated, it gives CASSQDLTVSLREQYF.

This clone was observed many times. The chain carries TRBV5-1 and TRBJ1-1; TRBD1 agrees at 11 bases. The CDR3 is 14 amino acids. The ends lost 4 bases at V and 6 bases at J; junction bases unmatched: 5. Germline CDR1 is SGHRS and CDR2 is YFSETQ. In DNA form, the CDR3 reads TGCGCCAGCAGCACGGGACAGGGGGTACCTGAAGCTTTCTTT. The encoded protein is CASSTGQGVPEAFF.

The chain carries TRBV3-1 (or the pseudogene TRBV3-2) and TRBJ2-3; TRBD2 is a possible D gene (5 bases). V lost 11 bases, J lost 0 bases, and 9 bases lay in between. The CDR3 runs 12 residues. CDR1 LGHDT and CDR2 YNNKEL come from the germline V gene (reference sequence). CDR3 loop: CAAGVSTDTQYF. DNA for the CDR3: TGTGCCGCCGGGGTAAGCACAGATACGCAGTATTTT.

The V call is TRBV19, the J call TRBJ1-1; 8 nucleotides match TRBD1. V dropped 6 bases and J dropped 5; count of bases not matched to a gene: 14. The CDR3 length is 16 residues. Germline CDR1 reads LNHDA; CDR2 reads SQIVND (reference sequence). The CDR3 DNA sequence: TGTGCCAGTAGCAAGAGTCAACAGGGGGGAGGGACTGAAGCTTTCTTT. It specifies CASSKSQQGGGTEAFF.

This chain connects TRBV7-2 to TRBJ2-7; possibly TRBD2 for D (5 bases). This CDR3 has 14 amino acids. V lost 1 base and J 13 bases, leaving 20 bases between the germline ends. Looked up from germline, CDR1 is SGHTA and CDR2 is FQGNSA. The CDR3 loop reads CASSLEPRYSDYYF. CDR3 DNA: TGTGCCAGCAGCTTAGAACCTAGGTACAGTGACTACTACTTC.

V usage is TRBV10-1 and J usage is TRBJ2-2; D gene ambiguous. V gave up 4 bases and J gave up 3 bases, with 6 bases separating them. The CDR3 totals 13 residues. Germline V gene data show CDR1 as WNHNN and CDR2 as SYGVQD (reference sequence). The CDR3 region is CASSVGYTGELFF. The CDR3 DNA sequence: TGCGCCAGCAGTGTTGGCTACACCGGGGAGCTGTTTTTT.

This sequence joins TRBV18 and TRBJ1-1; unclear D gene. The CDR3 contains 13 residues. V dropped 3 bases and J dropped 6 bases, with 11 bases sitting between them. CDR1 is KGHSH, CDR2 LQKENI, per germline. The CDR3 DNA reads TGTGCCAGCTCACCTTCCCGGAGGGCTGAAGCTTTCTTT. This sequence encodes CASSPSRRAEAFF.

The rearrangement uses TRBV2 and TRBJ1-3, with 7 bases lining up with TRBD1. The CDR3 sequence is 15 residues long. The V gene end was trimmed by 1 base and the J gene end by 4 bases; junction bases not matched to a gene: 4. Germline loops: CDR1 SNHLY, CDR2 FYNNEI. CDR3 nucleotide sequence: TGTGCCAGCAGTGAAGGGAGGGGGCGAGGAAACACCATATATTTT. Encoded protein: CASSEGRGRGNTIYF.

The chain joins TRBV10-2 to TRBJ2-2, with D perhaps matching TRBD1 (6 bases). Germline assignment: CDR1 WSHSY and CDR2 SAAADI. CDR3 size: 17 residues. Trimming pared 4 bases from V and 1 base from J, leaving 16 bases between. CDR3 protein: CASSASLGGVNTGELFF. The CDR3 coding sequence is TGCGCCAGCAGTGCCTCTCTAGGGGGAGTGAACACCGGGGAGCTGTTTTTT.

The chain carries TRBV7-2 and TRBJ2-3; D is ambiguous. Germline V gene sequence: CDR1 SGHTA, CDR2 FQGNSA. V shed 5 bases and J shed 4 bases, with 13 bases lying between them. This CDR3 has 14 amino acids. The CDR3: CASSLSGWPDTQYF. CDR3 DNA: TGTGCCAGCAGCCTATCAGGTTGGCCAGATACGCAGTATTTT.

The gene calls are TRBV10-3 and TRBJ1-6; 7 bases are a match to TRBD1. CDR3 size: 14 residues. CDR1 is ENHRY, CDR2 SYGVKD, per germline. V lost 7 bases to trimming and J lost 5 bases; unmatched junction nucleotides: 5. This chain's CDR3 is CAITETGNNSPLHF. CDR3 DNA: TGTGCCATCACCGAGACAGGGAATAATTCACCCCTCCACTTT.

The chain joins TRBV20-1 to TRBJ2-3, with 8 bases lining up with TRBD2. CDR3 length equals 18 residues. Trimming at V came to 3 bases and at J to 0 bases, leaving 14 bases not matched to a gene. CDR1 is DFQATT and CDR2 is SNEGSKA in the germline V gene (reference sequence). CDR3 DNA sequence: TGCAGTGCTAGTTCGAGTCATTTAGCGGGACGGAGCACAGATACGCAGTATTTT. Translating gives CSASSSHLAGRSTDTQYF.

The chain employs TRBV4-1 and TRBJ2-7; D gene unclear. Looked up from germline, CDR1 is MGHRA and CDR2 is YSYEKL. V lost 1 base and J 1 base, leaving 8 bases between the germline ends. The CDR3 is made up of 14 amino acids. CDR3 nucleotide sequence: TGCGCCAGCAGCCAAGTGGTCGGGTCCTACGAGCAGTACTTC. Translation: CASSQVVGSYEQYF.

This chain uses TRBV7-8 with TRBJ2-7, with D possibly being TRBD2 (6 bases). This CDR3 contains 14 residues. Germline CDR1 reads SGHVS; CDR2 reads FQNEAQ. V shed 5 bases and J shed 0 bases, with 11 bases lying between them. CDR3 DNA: TGTGCCAGCAGCCGGGCCGGGAGCTCCTACGAGCAGTACTTC. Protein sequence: CASSRAGSSYEQYF.

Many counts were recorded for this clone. The chain's CDR3 is CASSLTGSQPQHF. CDR3 bases: TGCGCCAGCAGCTTGACGGGTAGTCAGCCCCAGCATTTT. The chain combines TRBV5-1 with TRBJ1-5; D not certain. Per the germline V gene, CDR1 is SGHRS and CDR2 is YFSETQ. CDR3 size: 13 residues. V was shortened by 1 base and J by 6 bases, with 8 bases between the two germline ends.

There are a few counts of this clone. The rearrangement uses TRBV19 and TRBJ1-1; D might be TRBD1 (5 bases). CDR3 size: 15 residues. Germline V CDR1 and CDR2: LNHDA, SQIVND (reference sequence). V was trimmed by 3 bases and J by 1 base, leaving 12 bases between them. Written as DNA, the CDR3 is TGTGCCAGTAGTATTCAGGGTATAAAGAACACTGAAGCTTTCTTT. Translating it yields CASSIQGIKNTEAFF.

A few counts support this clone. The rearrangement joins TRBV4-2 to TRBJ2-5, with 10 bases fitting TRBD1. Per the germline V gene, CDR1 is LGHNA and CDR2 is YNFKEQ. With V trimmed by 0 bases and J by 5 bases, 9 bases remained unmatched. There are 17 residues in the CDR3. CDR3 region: CASSQELRTGGEETQYF. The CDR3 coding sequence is TGTGCCAGCAGCCAAGAACTCCGGACAGGGGGTGAGGAGACCCAGTACTTC.

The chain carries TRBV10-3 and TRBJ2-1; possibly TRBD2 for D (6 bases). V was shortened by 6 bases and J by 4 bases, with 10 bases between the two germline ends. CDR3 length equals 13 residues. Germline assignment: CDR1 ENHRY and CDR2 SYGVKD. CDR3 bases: TGTGCCATCAGCGCCGGGAGTTACAATGAGCAGTTCTTC. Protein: CAISAGSYNEQFF.

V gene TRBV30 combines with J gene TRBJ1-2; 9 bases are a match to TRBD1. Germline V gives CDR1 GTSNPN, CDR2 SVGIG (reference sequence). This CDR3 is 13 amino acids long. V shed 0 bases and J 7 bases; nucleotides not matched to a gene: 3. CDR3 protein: CAWSVLGQGGYTF. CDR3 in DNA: TGTGCCTGGAGTGTACTGGGACAGGGTGGCTACACCTTC. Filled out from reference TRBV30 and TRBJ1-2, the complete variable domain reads SQTIHQWPATLVQPVGSPLSLECTVEGTSNPNLYWYRQAAGRGLQLLFYSVGIGQISSEVPQNLSASRPQDRQFILSSKKLLLSDSGFYLCAWSVLGQGGYTFGSGTRLTVV.

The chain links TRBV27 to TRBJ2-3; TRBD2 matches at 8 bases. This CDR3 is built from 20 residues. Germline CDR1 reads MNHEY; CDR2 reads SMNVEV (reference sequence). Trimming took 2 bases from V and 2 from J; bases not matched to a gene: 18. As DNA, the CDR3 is TGTGCCAGCAGTTTAATAGGCGCCACCGGGACTAGTCTTGTCACAGATACGCAGTATTTT. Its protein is CASSLIGATGTSLVTDTQYF.

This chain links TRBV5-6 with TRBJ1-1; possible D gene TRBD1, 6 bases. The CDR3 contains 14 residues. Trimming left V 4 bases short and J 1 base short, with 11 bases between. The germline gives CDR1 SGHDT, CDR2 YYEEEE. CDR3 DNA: TGTGCCAGCAGCCTAAGGACAGAGAACACTGAAGCTTTCTTT. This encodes CASSLRTENTEAFF.

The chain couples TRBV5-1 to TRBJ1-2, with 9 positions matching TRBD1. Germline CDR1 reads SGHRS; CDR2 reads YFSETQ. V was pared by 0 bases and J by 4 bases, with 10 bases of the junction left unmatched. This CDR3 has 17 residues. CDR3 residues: CASSLEYWDRDRYGYTF. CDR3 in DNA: TGCGCCAGCAGCTTGGAGTACTGGGACAGGGATCGCTATGGCTACACCTTC.

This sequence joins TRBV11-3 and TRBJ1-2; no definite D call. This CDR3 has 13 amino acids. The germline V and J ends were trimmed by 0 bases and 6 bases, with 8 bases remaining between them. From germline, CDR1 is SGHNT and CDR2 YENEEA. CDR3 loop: CASSLDEEDGYTF. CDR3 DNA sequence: TGTGCCAGCAGCTTAGATGAGGAAGATGGCTACACCTTC.

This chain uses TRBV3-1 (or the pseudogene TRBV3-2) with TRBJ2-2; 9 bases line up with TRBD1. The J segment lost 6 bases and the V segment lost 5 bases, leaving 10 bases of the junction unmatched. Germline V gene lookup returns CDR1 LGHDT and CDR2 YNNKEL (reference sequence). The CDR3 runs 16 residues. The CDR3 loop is CASSEFGQGSAGELFF. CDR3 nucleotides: TGTGCCAGCAGCGAATTTGGACAGGGGAGTGCCGGGGAGCTGTTTTTT.

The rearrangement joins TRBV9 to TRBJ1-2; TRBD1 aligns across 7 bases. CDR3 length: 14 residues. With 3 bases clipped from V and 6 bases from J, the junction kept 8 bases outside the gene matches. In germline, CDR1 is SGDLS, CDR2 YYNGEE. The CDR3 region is CASSGNRGTHGYTF. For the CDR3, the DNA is TGTGCCAGCAGCGGCAACAGGGGTACTCATGGCTACACCTTC. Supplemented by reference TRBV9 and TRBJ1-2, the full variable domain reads DSGVTQTPKHLITATGQRVTLRCSPRSGDLSVYWYQQSLDQGLQFLIQYYNGEERAKGNILERFSAQQFPDLHSELNLSSLELGDSALYFCASSGNRGTHGYTFGSGTRLTVV.

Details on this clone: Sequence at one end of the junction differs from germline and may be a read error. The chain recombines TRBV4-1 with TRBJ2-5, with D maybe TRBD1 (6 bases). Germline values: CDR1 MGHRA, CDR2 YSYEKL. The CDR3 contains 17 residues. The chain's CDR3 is CTSSQDGGRGVGETQYF. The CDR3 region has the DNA TGCACCAGCAGCCAAGATGGAGGCAGGGGAGTAGGGGAGACCCAGTACTTC.

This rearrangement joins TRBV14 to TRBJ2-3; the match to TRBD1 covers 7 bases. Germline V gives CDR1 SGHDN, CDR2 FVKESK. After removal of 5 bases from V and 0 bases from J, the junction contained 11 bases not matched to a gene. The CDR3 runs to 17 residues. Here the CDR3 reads CASSDLDRATSTDTQYF. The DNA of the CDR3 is TGTGCCAGCAGCGATCTCGACAGGGCGACTAGCACAGATACGCAGTATTTT.

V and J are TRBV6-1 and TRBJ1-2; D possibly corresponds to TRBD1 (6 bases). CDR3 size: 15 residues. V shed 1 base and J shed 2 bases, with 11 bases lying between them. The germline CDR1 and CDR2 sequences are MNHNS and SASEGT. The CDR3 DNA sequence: TGTGCCAGCAGTGAAGATGGGCAGGGGAACTATGGCTACACCTTC. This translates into CASSEDGQGNYGYTF.